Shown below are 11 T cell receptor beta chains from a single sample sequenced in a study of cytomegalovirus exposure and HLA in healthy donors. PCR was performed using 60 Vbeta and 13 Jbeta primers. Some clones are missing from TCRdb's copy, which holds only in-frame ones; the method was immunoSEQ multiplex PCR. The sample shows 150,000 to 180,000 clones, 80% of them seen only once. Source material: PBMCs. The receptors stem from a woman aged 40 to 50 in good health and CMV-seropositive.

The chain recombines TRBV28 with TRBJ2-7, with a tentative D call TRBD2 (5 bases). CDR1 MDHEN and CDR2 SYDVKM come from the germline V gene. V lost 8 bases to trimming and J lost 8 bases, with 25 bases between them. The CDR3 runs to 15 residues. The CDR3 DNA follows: TGTGCCAGCTCGGGGTCACCGGTGGAGCCCTGCAAGCAGTACTTC. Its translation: CASSGSPVEPCKQYF.

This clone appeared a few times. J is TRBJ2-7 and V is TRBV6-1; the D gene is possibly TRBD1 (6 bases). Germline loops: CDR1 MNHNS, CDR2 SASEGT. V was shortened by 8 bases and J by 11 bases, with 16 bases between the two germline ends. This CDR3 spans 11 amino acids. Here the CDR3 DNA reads TGTGCCAGCGCCACAGGGATTCGGAAGTACTTC. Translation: CASATGIRKYF.

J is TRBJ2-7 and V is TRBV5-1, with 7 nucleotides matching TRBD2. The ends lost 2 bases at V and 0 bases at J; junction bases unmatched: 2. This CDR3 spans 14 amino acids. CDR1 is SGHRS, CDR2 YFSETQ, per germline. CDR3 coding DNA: TGCGCCAGCAGCTTCGGCGGGAGCTCCTACGAGCAGTACTTC. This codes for CASSFGGSSYEQYF.

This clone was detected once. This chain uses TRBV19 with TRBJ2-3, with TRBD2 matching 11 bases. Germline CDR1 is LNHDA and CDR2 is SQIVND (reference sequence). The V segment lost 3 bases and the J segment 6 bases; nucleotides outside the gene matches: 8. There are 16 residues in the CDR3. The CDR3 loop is CASSIMTTSGTDTQYF. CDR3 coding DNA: TGTGCCAGTAGTATCATGACGACTAGCGGGACCGATACGCAGTATTTT.

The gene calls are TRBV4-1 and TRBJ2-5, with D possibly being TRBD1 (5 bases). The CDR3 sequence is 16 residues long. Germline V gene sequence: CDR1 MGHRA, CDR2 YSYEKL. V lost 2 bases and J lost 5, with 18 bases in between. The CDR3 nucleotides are TGCGCCAGCAGCCAAACCCCGCCAGGGATGGTGGAGACCCAGTACTTC. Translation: CASSQTPPGMVETQYF.

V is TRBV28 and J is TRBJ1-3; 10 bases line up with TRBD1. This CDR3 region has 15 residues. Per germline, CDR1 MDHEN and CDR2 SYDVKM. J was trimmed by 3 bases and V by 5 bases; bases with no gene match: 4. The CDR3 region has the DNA TGTGCCAGCAGTCGGGACAGGGGTTTTGGAAACACCATATATTTT. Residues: CASSRDRGFGNTIYF.

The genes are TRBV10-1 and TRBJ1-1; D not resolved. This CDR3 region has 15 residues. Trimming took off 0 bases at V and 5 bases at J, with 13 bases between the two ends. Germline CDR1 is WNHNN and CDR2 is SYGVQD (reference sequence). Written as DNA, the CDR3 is TGCGCCAGCAGTGAGTCGTCAGGTCCGGGGACTGAAGCTTTCTTT. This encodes CASSESSGPGTEAFF.

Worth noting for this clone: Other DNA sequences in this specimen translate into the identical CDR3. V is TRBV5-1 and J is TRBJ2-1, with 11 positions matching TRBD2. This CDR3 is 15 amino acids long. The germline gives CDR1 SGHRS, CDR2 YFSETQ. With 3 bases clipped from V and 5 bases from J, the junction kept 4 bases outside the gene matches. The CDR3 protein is CASSSGLAGNNEQFF. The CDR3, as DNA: TGCGCCAGCAGCTCTGGACTAGCGGGTAACAATGAGCAGTTCTTC.

The CDR3 region is CASSPSGGGDEQFF. DNA for the CDR3: TGTGCCAGCAGCCCTAGCGGGGGAGGAGATGAGCAGTTCTTC. The V gene is TRBV9, the J gene TRBJ2-1, with 10 nucleotides matching TRBD2. This CDR3 is 14 amino acids long. Trimming removed 4 bases from V and 8 bases from J; junction bases left unmatched: 6. Germline V gene data show CDR1 as SGDLS and CDR2 as YYNGEE.

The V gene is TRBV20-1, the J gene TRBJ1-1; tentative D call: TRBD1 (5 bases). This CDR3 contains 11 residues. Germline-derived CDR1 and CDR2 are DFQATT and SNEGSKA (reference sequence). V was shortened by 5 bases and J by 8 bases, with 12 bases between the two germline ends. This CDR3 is CSAPTDAEAFF. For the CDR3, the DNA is TGCAGTGCTCCGACAGACGCCGAAGCTTTCTTT.

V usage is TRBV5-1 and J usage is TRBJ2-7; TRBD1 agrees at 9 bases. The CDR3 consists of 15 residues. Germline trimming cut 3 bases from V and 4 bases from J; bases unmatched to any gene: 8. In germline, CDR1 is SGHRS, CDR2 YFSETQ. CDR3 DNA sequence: TGCGCCAGCAGCTCCCCCGGGACAGGGAAGTACGAGCAGTACTTC. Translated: CASSSPGTGKYEQYF.